This TCR beta chain was retrieved from a study of early T cells in non-severe SARS-CoV-2 infection. Using its own MiXCR run on the 5' RACE reads, TCRdb lists one record per CDR3 protein. The sample lists approximately 73,000 distinct CDR3 sequences, roughly 13% occurring once. V was pared by 6 bases and J by 1 base, with 10 bases between. The CDR3 is 14 amino acids. The V gene's germline CDR1 is MNHEY and CDR2 SVGAGI. This sequence joins TRBV6-5 and TRBJ1-3, with D unresolved. The receptor comes from an adult who was a healthcare worker with PCR-confirmed SARS-CoV-2 infection or an uninfected control (not recorded which). The sequenced sample was whole blood. The CDR3 coding sequence is TGTGCCAGCAGCCCGTTGGGATCTGGAAACACCATATATTTT. It translates to CASSPLGSGNTIYF.